The 21 T cell receptor beta chains presented below share a single source sample, sequenced in a study of T cell responses to AZD1222 COVID-19 vaccine. TCRdb's table, derived via immunoSEQ multiplex PCR, lists solely in-frame clones and lacks some. The sample gives over 85,000 clones, around nine tenths of which show up once; about 15% is in the top ten. Specimen: peripheral blood, collected 28 days after the second AZD1222 dose. These receptors came from an adult who received the AZD1222 COVID-19 vaccine.

This sequence joins TRBV3-1 (or the pseudogene TRBV3-2) and TRBJ2-7; the match to TRBD1 covers 7 bases. This CDR3 is 14 amino acids long. Trimming removed 6 bases from V and 3 bases from J; junction bases left unmatched: 8. Germline loops: CDR1 LGHDT, CDR2 YNNKEL (reference sequence). The CDR3 coding sequence is TGTGCCAGCAGTCGACAGGGCGGCGGCTACGAGCAGTACTTC. This encodes CASSRQGGGYEQYF.

This clone was seen a single time. This rearrangement joins TRBV7-9 to TRBJ1-1, with 9 bases lining up with TRBD1. The V gene end was trimmed by 5 bases and the J gene end by 0 bases; junction bases not matched to a gene: 7. The germline CDR1 and CDR2 sequences are SEHNR and FQNEAQ (reference sequence). The CDR3 is 16 amino acids. In DNA, the CDR3 is TGTGCCAGCAGCCTCCCGGGACAGGGCTTGAACACTGAAGCTTTCTTT. Amino acids: CASSLPGQGLNTEAFF.

The rearrangement uses TRBV28 and TRBJ1-5, with a possible D match to TRBD1 (5 bases). Germline CDR1 and CDR2: MDHEN and SYDVKM. The CDR3 extends over 17 amino acids. V was trimmed by 3 bases and J by 0 bases, leaving 15 bases between them. For the CDR3, the DNA is TGTGCCAGCAGTTTTTGGCTCCGGGGGGGTAGCAATCAGCCCCAGCATTTT. This codes for CASSFWLRGGSNQPQHF.

This chain links TRBV5-1 with TRBJ1-5; D remains unclear. V gave up 0 bases and J gave up 2 bases, with 6 bases separating them. This CDR3 has 14 amino acids. The germline gives CDR1 SGHRS, CDR2 YFSETQ. In DNA form, the CDR3 reads TGCGCCAGCAGCTTGGGGGGTGGCAATCAGCCCCAGCATTTT. Translated, it gives CASSLGGGNQPQHF.

CDR3 in amino acids: CASTDWGRGTEAFF. CDR3 nucleotides: TGTGCCAGCACCGATTGGGGGCGCGGCACTGAAGCTTTCTTT. The rearrangement uses TRBV3-1 (or the pseudogene TRBV3-2) and TRBJ1-1; D is perhaps TRBD1 (6 bases). CDR1 is LGHDT, CDR2 YNNKEL, per germline (reference sequence). The CDR3 is made up of 14 amino acids. V was clipped by 7 bases and J by 4 bases, with 16 bases between them.

The rearrangement uses TRBV4-1 and TRBJ1-6; the D gene is possibly TRBD1 (6 bases). Germline V gene sequence: CDR1 MGHRA, CDR2 YSYEKL. The CDR3 is 16 residues long. Trimming took off 2 bases at V and 9 bases at J, with 17 bases between the two ends. Here the CDR3 DNA reads TGCGCCAGCAGCCAACCTGCCAGGGGTGGAATTTCACCCCTCCACTTT. Protein product: CASSQPARGGISPLHF.

Comments on this clone: Distinct nucleotide sequences in the sample also encode this CDR3. The CDR3 sequence: CASSPGSNQPQHF. CDR3 in DNA: TGTGCCAGCTCACCAGGATCCAATCAGCCCCAGCATTTT. The rearrangement joins TRBV18 to TRBJ1-5, with D unclear. This CDR3 comprises 13 residues. Deletions cut 2 bases from V and 3 bases from J, with 5 bases between. Germline loops: CDR1 KGHSH, CDR2 LQKENI.

This chain joins TRBV29-1 and TRBJ1-1; D is uncertain. Between the trimmed V and J ends, which lost 6 bases and 4 bases, there was a span of 9 bases. CDR1 is SQVTM, CDR2 ANQGSEA, per germline. The CDR3 runs 11 residues. The CDR3 DNA follows: TGCAGCGTCGCACGGGGCACTGAAGCTTTCTTT. Translated, it gives CSVARGTEAFF.

The chain couples TRBV10-3 to TRBJ2-2, with 10 bases aligning to TRBD2. CDR1 and CDR2 (germline): ENHRY, SYGVKD. The J segment lost 6 bases and the V segment lost 4 bases, leaving 8 bases of the junction unmatched. This CDR3 has 16 residues. The CDR3 coding sequence is TGTGCCATCAGTGCCCCTGCTAGCGGGAGTTCCGGGGAGCTGTTTTTT. It codes for CAISAPASGSSGELFF.

The rearrangement joins TRBV5-4 to TRBJ2-6, with 10 bases lining up with TRBD1. Germline assignment: CDR1 SGHNT and CDR2 YYREEE (reference sequence). V lost 3 bases and J lost 4; bases outside the gene matches: 7. This CDR3 is built from 17 residues. The CDR3 sequence: CASSSRQGASGANVLTF. The CDR3 DNA is TGTGCCAGCAGCTCCCGACAGGGGGCCTCCGGGGCCAACGTCCTGACTTTC.

The V gene is TRBV21-1, the J gene TRBJ1-3. TRBV21-1 is classified as a pseudogene. This CDR3 spans 13 amino acids. This CDR3 reads CASSKVGGDTIYF. CDR3 DNA sequence: TGTGCCAGCAGCAAAGTTGGGGGGGACACCATATATTTT.

V is TRBV6-5 and J is TRBJ1-6; TRBD1 agrees at 9 bases. The ends lost 5 bases at V and 5 bases at J; junction bases unmatched: 1. The CDR3 sequence is 14 residues long. CDR1 MNHEY and CDR2 SVGAGI come from the germline V gene. CDR3 in DNA: TGTGCCAGCAGTCGGACAGGGGATAATTCACCCCTCCACTTT. Residues: CASSRTGDNSPLHF.

This clone was seen a few times. The chain is built from TRBV5-1 and TRBJ1-1; D remains unclear. The length of the CDR3 is 13 residues. Germline lookup yields CDR1 SGHRS and CDR2 YFSETQ. Trimming pared 5 bases from V and 1 base from J, leaving 9 bases between. CDR3: CASSMDGNTEAFF. The CDR3 DNA is TGCGCCAGCAGTATGGACGGGAACACTGAAGCTTTCTTT.

CDR3 sequence (DNA): TGTGCCAGCAAGGGGCAGGGGGTCGGTTCACGTCAGCCCCAGCATTTT. Its translation: CASKGQGVGSRQPQHF. The chain links TRBV2 to TRBJ1-5, with 7 bases aligning to TRBD1. V gave up 7 bases and J gave up 6 bases; unmatched junction bases: 15. The CDR3 is made up of 16 amino acids. Germline V CDR1 and CDR2: SNHLY, FYNNEI.

The V gene is TRBV10-1, the J gene TRBJ2-7; 8 bases align to TRBD2. This CDR3 is 16 amino acids long. Germline loops: CDR1 WNHNN, CDR2 SYGVQD (reference sequence). V lost 9 bases to trimming and J lost 6 bases; unmatched junction nucleotides: 19. CDR3 coding DNA: TGCGCCAGACTCAGTAGCGGGAAAGTGTCTCTCGGCGAGCAGTACTTC. It translates to CARLSSGKVSLGEQYF.

This chain joins TRBV6-2 or TRBV6-3 and TRBJ2-6; D is unresolved. CDR3 size: 17 residues. Germline V lookup: CDR1 MNHEY, CDR2 SVGEGT. The V end was cut by 2 bases, the J end by 0 bases, with 11 bases between. In DNA, the CDR3 is TGTGCCAGCAGTTACGAGGACGGGCACTCTGGGGCCAACGTCCTGACTTTC. Its protein product is CASSYEDGHSGANVLTF.

This chain joins TRBV14 and TRBJ2-3; 12 bases map to TRBD2. The CDR3 contains 15 residues. V lost 4 bases and J lost 11; bases outside the gene matches: 10. Germline V gene sequence: CDR1 SGHDN, CDR2 FVKESK. Written as DNA, the CDR3 is TGTGCCAGCAGCCCACTAGCGGGGGGCGGACTCGGGCAGTATTTT. Translation: CASSPLAGGGLGQYF.

The chain uses TRBV6-4 and TRBJ2-1, with a possible D match to TRBD1 (6 bases). The CDR3 runs 15 residues. Trimming removed 7 bases from V and 2 bases from J, with 15 bases in between. The V gene's germline CDR1 is MRHNA and CDR2 SNTAGT. The CDR3 DNA sequence: TGTGCCAGCACGGTATACAGGGACCCCTACAATGAGCAGTTCTTC. Translation gives CASTVYRDPYNEQFF.

J is TRBJ1-2 and V is TRBV7-8, with 9 bases matching TRBD1. The germline gives CDR1 SGHVS, CDR2 FQNEAQ. There are 15 residues in the CDR3. V lost 5 bases and J lost 8; bases outside the gene matches: 12. CDR3 nucleotide sequence: TGTGCCAGCAGCCCTAGATGGACAGGGGCGGGCGGCTACACCTTC. Residues: CASSPRWTGAGGYTF.

The chain links TRBV5-8 to TRBJ1-3; D not resolved. With 4 bases removed from V and 0 bases from J, the gap between germline ends came to 8 bases. This CDR3 contains 14 residues. The germline V gene has CDR1 SGHTS and CDR2 YDEGEE. This chain's CDR3 is CASSPGPSGNTIYF. Written as DNA, the CDR3 is TGTGCCAGCAGCCCCGGGCCCTCTGGAAACACCATATATTTT.

The chain joins TRBV30 to TRBJ1-2; weak D call: TRBD1 (5 bases). The CDR3 extends over 11 amino acids. Germline V gives CDR1 GTSNPN, CDR2 SVGIG (reference sequence). The V gene lost 1 base and the J gene lost 7 bases, with 7 bases spanning the gap. CDR3 amino acids: CAWSGGSGYTF. CDR3 in DNA: TGTGCCTGGAGTGGGGGGTCTGGCTACACCTTC. Complete variable domain (other parts from reference TRBV30 and TRBJ1-2): SQTIHQWPATLVQPVGSPLSLECTVEGTSNPNLYWYRQAAGRGLQLLFYSVGIGQISSEVPQNLSASRPQDRQFILSSKKLLLSDSGFYLCAWSGGSGYTFGSGTRLTVV.